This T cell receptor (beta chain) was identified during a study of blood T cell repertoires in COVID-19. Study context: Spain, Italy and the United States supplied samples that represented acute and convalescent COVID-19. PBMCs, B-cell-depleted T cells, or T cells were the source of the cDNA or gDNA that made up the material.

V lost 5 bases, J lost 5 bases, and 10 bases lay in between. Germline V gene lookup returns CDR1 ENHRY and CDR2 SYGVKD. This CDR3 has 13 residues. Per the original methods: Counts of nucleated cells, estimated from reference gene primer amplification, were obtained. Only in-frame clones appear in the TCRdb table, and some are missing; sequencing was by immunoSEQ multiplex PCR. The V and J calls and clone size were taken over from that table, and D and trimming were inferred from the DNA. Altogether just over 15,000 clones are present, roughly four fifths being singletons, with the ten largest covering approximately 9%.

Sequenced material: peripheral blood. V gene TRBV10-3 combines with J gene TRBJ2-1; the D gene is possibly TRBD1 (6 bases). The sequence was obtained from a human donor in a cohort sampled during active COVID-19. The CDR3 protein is CAISTGTNNEQFF. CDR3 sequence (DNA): TGTGCCATCAGTACCGGGACAAACAATGAGCAGTTCTTC.